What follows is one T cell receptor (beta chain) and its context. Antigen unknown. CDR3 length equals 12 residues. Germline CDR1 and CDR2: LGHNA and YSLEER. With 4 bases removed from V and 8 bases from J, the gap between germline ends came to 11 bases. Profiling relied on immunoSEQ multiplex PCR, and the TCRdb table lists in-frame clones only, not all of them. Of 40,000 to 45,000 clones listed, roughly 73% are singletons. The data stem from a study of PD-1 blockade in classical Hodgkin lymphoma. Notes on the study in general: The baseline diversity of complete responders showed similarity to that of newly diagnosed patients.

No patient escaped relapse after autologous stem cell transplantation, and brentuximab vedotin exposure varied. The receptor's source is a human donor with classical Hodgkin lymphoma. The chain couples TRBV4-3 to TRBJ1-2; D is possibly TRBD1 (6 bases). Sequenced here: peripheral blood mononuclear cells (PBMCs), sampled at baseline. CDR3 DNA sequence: TGCGCCAGCAGCCTTCAGGGGTACGGCTACACCTTC. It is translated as CASSLQGYGYTF.